In its sample, the clone carrying this T cell receptor (beta chain) was seen many times. This specimen belongs to a study of T cells after yellow fever vaccination. Study as a whole: Sorting of the EM, EMRA, CM and Tscm memory subsets was carried out using CD3, CD45RA, CCR7 and CD95.

Study-wide results and caveats: Within the sorted memory subsets, almost all vaccine-responding clonotypes could not be detected on day 0. The booster saw the reappearance of most primary-vaccination clones (96% CD4, less than 90% CD8).

Template switching with 5'RACE generated the TCR cDNA and added a universal primer site and UMIs. MiXCR, applied by TCRdb to the 5' RACE reads, yields one record per CDR3 protein. This sample has 20,000 to 25,000 distinct CDR3 sequences, with around 3.4% found just once. This receptor was taken from a man aged 18 to 29 who received the YFV17D yellow fever vaccine. Source: PBMCs, either bulk or a sorted T-cell subset (CD4+, CD8+, memory, or dextramer-sorted; not recorded which), taken approximately 47 days after the first yellow fever vaccination.

The CDR3 nucleotides are TGTGCCAGCAGCCTAACCGGGACAGCCTATGGCTACACCTTC. Its protein is CASSLTGTAYGYTF. The genes are TRBV7-2 and TRBJ1-2, with 7 bases identical to TRBD1. The CDR3 extends over 14 amino acids. From germline, CDR1 is SGHTA and CDR2 FQGNSA. Trimming at V came to 5 bases and at J to 4 bases, leaving 7 bases not matched to a gene.